A single sample gave rise to the 21 T cell receptor beta chains below, sequenced in a study of blood T cells in healthy people across ages. A second PCR, run for 7 to 11 cycles, used a sample-barcoded 5' primer plus a J-beta primer mix. MiXCR was run by TCRdb on the 5' RACE reads, yielding one entry per CDR3 protein. The sample holds just over 1 million distinct CDR3 sequences, 45% seen once. What was sequenced was blood. Receptor source: a woman aged 55-69 years in good health.

This chain links TRBV7-2 with TRBJ2-7, with 13 bases lining up with TRBD2. CDR3 size: 18 residues. Germline trimming cut 4 bases from V and 4 bases from J; bases unmatched to any gene: 13. The germline gives CDR1 SGHTA, CDR2 FQGNSA. The CDR3: CASSSSGLAGVMAYEQYF. The CDR3, as DNA: TGTGCCAGCAGCTCTAGCGGACTAGCGGGAGTAATGGCGTACGAGCAGTACTTC.

J is TRBJ2-3 and V is TRBV4-2, with TRBD2 identical over 9 bases. This CDR3 comprises 16 residues. The junction had 6 bases not matched to a gene; V was cut back by 4 bases and J by 1 base. In germline, CDR1 is LGHNA, CDR2 YNFKEQ. CDR3 sequence reads: CASSPYSGSGTDTQYF. The CDR3, as DNA: TGTGCCAGCAGCCCCTATAGCGGGAGCGGCACAGATACGCAGTATTTT.

The gene calls are TRBV30 and TRBJ2-4; D perhaps matches TRBD2 (6 bases). The DNA matches TRBJ2-7 better at its end, which makes the J call doubtful. Germline values: CDR1 GTSNPN, CDR2 SVGIG (reference sequence). The CDR3 spans 12 residues. CDR3 residues: CAWSLGLNEQYF. As DNA, the CDR3 is TGTGCCTGGAGTTTAGGACTAAACGAGCAGTACTTC.

There are many counts of this clonotype. This chain links TRBV20-1 with TRBJ2-5, with a weak D call TRBD2 (5 bases). The CDR3 has 13 residues. V shed 6 bases and J shed 2 bases, with 13 bases lying between them. The V gene's germline CDR1 is DFQATT and CDR2 SNEGSKA (reference sequence). The CDR3 DNA follows: TGCAGTGCCCGAGGGTGGGATCAAGAGACCCAGTACTTC. It is translated as CSARGWDQETQYF.

CDR3 sequence (DNA): TGTGCCAGCAGCGTAGAAGGAGGAGGACGGACCTATGGCTACACCTTC. This sequence encodes CASSVEGGGRTYGYTF. The chain is built from TRBV9 and TRBJ1-2; D gene uncertain. The germline V gene has CDR1 SGDLS and CDR2 YYNGEE. The CDR3 length is 16 residues. With 0 bases removed from V and 4 bases from J, the gap between germline ends came to 16 bases.

Only a few counts were recorded for this clonotype. The rearrangement uses TRBV2 and TRBJ1-6; TRBD1 might be the D (6 bases). Germline CDR1 SNHLY, CDR2 FYNNEI. Trimming pared 3 bases from V and 9 bases from J, leaving 12 bases between. The CDR3 runs 14 residues. CDR3 DNA sequence: TGTGCCAGCAGTGATTCAGGACAGATTTCACCCCTCCACTTT. Encoded protein: CASSDSGQISPLHF. The variable domain in full, completed from reference TRBV2 and TRBJ1-6, reads EPEVTQTPSHQVTQMGQEVILRCVPISNHLYFYWYRQILGQKVEFLVSFYNNEISEKSEIFDDQFSVERPDGSNFTLKIRSTKLEDSAMYFCASSDSGQISPLHFGNGTRLTVT.

V is TRBV27 and J is TRBJ2-6, with 7 bases matching TRBD1. CDR1 is MNHEY, CDR2 SMNVEV, per germline (reference sequence). J gave up 3 bases and V 3 bases, and 5 bases lay outside the gene matches. This CDR3 has 16 residues. In DNA, the CDR3 is TGTGCCAGCAGTTTCGGACAGGTGGGTGGGGCCAACGTCCTGACTTTC. Its translation is CASSFGQVGGANVLTF.

The chain is built from TRBV10-2 and TRBJ2-7, with D perhaps matching TRBD2 (6 bases). The CDR3 extends over 13 amino acids. The germline V gene has CDR1 WSHSY and CDR2 SAAADI. V lost 7 bases and J lost 4, with 14 bases in between. CDR3 protein: CASNSGAGYEQYF. CDR3 sequence (DNA): TGCGCCAGCAACTCAGGCGCGGGGTACGAGCAGTACTTC.

This clonotype was seen just once. V usage is TRBV29-1 and J usage is TRBJ2-7; 7 nucleotides agree with TRBD2. The J call may be mistaken, given a closer DNA end match to TRBJ2-5. Germline assignment: CDR1 SQVTM and CDR2 ANQGSEA. This CDR3 comprises 18 residues. The CDR3 DNA reads TGCAGCGTTGGCTGGGGATTGGGCGGGAGTCGGCCCCGAGAGACCCAGTACTTC. Translated, it gives CSVGWGLGGSRPRETQYF.

The rearrangement links TRBV20-1 to TRBJ2-1; no reliable D call. Trimming left V 2 bases short and J 6 bases short, with 14 bases between. Germline CDR1 is DFQATT and CDR2 is SNEGSKA (reference sequence). CDR3 size: 14 residues. The CDR3 loop is CSARQRATLNEQFF. DNA of the CDR3: TGCAGTGCTAGACAACGTGCAACTCTCAATGAGCAGTTCTTC.

The chain links TRBV7-8 to TRBJ2-5; TRBD2 aligns across 14 bases. After removal of 1 base from V and 4 bases from J, the junction contained 11 bases not matched to a gene. In germline, CDR1 is SGHVS, CDR2 FQNEAQ. CDR3 size: 19 residues. The CDR3 region has the DNA TGTGCCAGCAGCTTAGGGCCGGGACTAGCGGGAGATAGTGGAGAGACCCAGTACTTC. It codes for CASSLGPGLAGDSGETQYF.

The CDR3 DNA is TGTGCCAGCAGTTGGACTTTCTACGAGCAGTACTTC. This gives the protein CASSWTFYEQYF. The chain links TRBV12-3 or TRBV12-4 to TRBJ2-7; TRBD2 is a possible D gene (5 bases). CDR3 size: 12 residues. Trimming pared 4 bases from V and 3 bases from J, leaving 7 bases between.

This chain connects TRBV5-1 to TRBJ2-7; tentative D call: TRBD1 (5 bases). The V end lost 3 bases, the J end lost 9 bases, and 16 bases lay between the germline ends. This CDR3 contains 13 residues. CDR1 and CDR2 from the germline V gene are SGHRS and YFSETQ. The CDR3 protein is CASSCEAPTGQYF. In nucleotides, the CDR3 is TGCGCCAGCAGCTGTGAGGCCCCAACAGGGCAGTACTTC. Full variable domain (missing parts from reference TRBV5-1 and TRBJ2-7): KAGVTQTPRYLIKTRGQQVTLSCSPISGHRSVSWYQQTPGQGLQFLFEYFSETQRNKGNFPGRFSGRQFSNSRSEMNVSTLELGDSALYLCASSCEAPTGQYFGPGTRLTVT.

As for this clonotype: A single base separates this from a much larger clone, so it may be a read error. The genes are TRBV20-1 and TRBJ2-7; 7 bases agree with TRBD2. CDR1 and CDR2 (germline): DFQATT, SNEGSKA (reference sequence). The V segment lost 0 bases and the J segment 0 bases; nucleotides outside the gene matches: 2. The CDR3 consists of 14 residues. CDR3 protein: CSARDIAGSYEQYF. As DNA, the CDR3 is TGCAGTGCTAGAGATATAGCGGGCTCCTACGAGCAGTACTTC.

The genes are TRBV30 and TRBJ1-5, with 7 positions matching TRBD1. Looked up from germline, CDR1 is GTSNPN and CDR2 is SVGIG (reference sequence). The V gene end was trimmed by 5 bases and the J gene end by 5 bases; junction bases not matched to a gene: 9. The CDR3 is 14 residues long. CDR3 sequence: CAWGGGSGDQPQHF. CDR3 bases: TGTGCCTGGGGAGGGGGCTCCGGGGATCAGCCCCAGCATTTT.

This chain joins TRBV12-3 or TRBV12-4 and TRBJ2-4, with 7 bases matching TRBD1. With the DNA end fitting TRBJ2-7 better, the J assignment may be wrong. CDR3 length equals 15 residues. The DNA for the CDR3 is TGTGCCAGCAGCTCCCGGTGGACAGGAACCTACGAGCAGTACTTC. As protein: CASSSRWTGTYEQYF.

The CDR3, as DNA: TGCAGCGTTGAACAGGGCTTTGAGCAGTTCTTC. Protein sequence: CSVEQGFEQFF. The chain joins TRBV29-1 to TRBJ2-1; tentatively, D is TRBD1 (5 bases). The V end was cut by 2 bases, the J end by 9 bases, with 8 bases between. This CDR3 spans 11 amino acids. Germline CDR1 and CDR2: SQVTM and ANQGSEA.

The rearrangement joins TRBV12-3 or TRBV12-4 to TRBJ2-7, with 7 positions matching TRBD2. This CDR3 is built from 16 residues. V shed 4 bases, J shed 7 bases, and the junction held 16 bases outside the gene matches. CDR3 amino acids: CASSWAASGTYNEQYF. DNA for the CDR3: TGTGCCAGCAGTTGGGCGGCTAGCGGAACCTACAATGAGCAGTACTTC.

This chain connects TRBV4-1 to TRBJ2-4; no clear D gene. The CDR3 contains 15 residues. Looked up from germline, CDR1 is MGHRA and CDR2 is YSYEKL. The germline V and J ends were trimmed by 5 bases and 0 bases, with 11 bases remaining between them. The CDR3 reads CASSSGVIAKNIQYF. The CDR3, as DNA: TGCGCCAGCAGCTCGGGCGTCATAGCCAAAAACATTCAGTACTTC.

This clonotype has only a few counts. This rearrangement joins TRBV6-5 to TRBJ1-2, with a possible D match to TRBD1 (5 bases). V lost 2 bases, J lost 7 bases, and 8 bases lay in between. Per germline, CDR1 MNHEY and CDR2 SVGAGI. CDR3 size: 12 residues. This CDR3 reads CASSYDGGGYTF. Here the CDR3 DNA reads TGTGCCAGCAGTTACGACGGGGGTGGCTACACCTTC.

The chain has TRBV5-5 and TRBJ1-1; 7 bases fit TRBD1. CDR1 and CDR2 from the germline V gene are SGHKS and YYEKEE (reference sequence). V shed 4 bases and J 6 bases; nucleotides not matched to a gene: 12. This CDR3 contains 15 residues. CDR3 residues: CASSGSTGRVAEAFF. In DNA form, the CDR3 reads TGTGCCAGCAGCGGTTCGACAGGGAGAGTGGCTGAAGCTTTCTTT.